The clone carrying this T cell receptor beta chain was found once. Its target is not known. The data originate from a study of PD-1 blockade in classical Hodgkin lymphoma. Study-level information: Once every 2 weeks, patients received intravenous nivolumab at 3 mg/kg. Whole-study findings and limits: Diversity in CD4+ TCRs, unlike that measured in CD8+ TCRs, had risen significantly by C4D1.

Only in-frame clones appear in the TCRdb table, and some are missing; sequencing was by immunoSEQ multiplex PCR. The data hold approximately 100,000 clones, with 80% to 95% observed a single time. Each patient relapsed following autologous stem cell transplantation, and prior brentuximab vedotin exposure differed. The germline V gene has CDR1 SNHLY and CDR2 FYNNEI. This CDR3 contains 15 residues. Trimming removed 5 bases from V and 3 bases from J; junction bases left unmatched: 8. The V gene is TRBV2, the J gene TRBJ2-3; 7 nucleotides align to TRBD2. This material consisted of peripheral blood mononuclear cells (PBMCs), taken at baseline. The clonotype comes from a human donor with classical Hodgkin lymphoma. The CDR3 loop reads CASSPLGGGTDTQYF. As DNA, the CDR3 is TGTGCCAGCAGTCCCCTGGGGGGAGGGACAGATACGCAGTATTTT.